This paragraph reports one T cell receptor beta chain. No antigen is known for it. Germline CDR1 is GTSNPN and CDR2 is SVGIG (reference sequence). V lost 0 bases to trimming and J lost 6 bases; unmatched junction nucleotides: 6. The CDR3 totals 16 residues. This sample is drawn from a study of cytomegalovirus exposure and HLA in healthy donors. 13 Jbeta primers and 60 Vbeta primers were used for the PCR. The method was immunoSEQ multiplex PCR; TCRdb's version includes in-frame clones alone and lacks a portion of them. This sample has about 120,000 clones, with around 85% found just once. Overall study findings and caveats: The study reported that TCR beta sequences accurately predicted HLA-A and HLA-B alleles in most subjects. Serostatus for CMV was the only available immune exposure information.

This receptor was obtained from a middle-aged man in good health and CMV-seronegative. Sequencing input: PBMCs. The gene calls are TRBV30 and TRBJ1-5, with 12 bases aligning to TRBD1. The CDR3, as DNA: TGTGCCTGGAGTGTAGGGGGGACAGGGGGCTTTCAGCCCCAGCATTTT. This gives the protein CAWSVGGTGGFQPQHF.